The rows below give T cell receptor beta chains drawn from one sample of a study of graft-versus-host responses after intestinal transplantation. These TCRs are of unknown antigen specificity. Sequencing was performed with immunoSEQ multiplex PCR; in TCRdb, only in-frame clones are kept and a portion is missing. The data contain about 110,000 clones, over 80% of them seen just once; the ten biggest clones take up roughly 0.71%. The sequenced sample was unstimulated CD4+ T cells sorted from spleen or lymph node cells, obtained before transplant. The source is a human donor who was the organ donor for an intestinal transplant. CDR3s leave out the opening cysteine and the closing phenylalanine or tryptophan. Each record gives: V gene, CDR3 protein.

v_gene: TRBV11-2
CDR3aa: ASSFGHSYEQY

v_gene: TRBV5-1
CDR3aa: ASSLDRKGYT

v_gene: TRBV9
CDR3aa: ASSVSAGSYEQY

v_gene: TRBV19
CDR3aa: ASSRHLGGTGELF

v_gene: TRBV5-6
CDR3aa: ASRRQGSYGYT

v_gene: TRBV18
CDR3aa: ASSGGDEQY

v_gene: TRBV12-5
CDR3aa: ASGWDIVAGELF

v_gene: TRBV12-5
CDR3aa: AVPLGPALPKGLPLH

v_gene: TRBV20-1
CDR3aa: SAEADTQY

v_gene: TRBV2
CDR3aa: ASSEALGSNQPQH

v_gene: TRBV19
CDR3aa: ASRGGRRQETQY

v_gene: TRBV5-5
CDR3aa: ASSTRTGHDTQY

v_gene: TRBV27
CDR3aa: ASSSFSTQY

v_gene: TRBV9
CDR3aa: ASSVSSEGRYGYT

v_gene: TRBV6-1
CDR3aa: ASSEAVRAITEAF

v_gene: TRBV7-2
CDR3aa: ASSWAATEKQGYT

v_gene: TRBV29-1
CDR3aa: SVQDRRYTEAF

v_gene: TRBV27
CDR3aa: ASSSTGRNQPQH

v_gene: TRBV5-4
CDR3aa: ASSDYRNEQF

v_gene: TRBV11-3
CDR3aa: ASSLQSNSPLH

v_gene: TRBV6-5
CDR3aa: ASRLTVNEKLF

v_gene: TRBV10-2
CDR3aa: AATAPGLRGYGYT

v_gene: TRBV15
CDR3aa: ATSRDITNEKLF

v_gene: TRBV19
CDR3aa: ASSSGGDYGYT

v_gene: TRBV6-6
CDR3aa: ASSPRTSGGSDEQY

v_gene: TRBV5-1
CDR3aa: ASSLGGGETQY

v_gene: TRBV2
CDR3aa: ASRLRSGVSEQF

v_gene: TRBV2
CDR3aa: ASSRQGAGEQY

v_gene: TRBV5-5
CDR3aa: ASSVAGGGIEQY

v_gene: TRBV10-1
CDR3aa: ASSRTSEKGNEQF

v_gene: TRBV5-1
CDR3aa: ASRQTGGQETQY

v_gene: TRBV18
CDR3aa: ASSPGHDNYEQY

v_gene: TRBV5-1
CDR3aa: ASKAGLGTGELF

v_gene: TRBV5-1
CDR3aa: ASSGGEYNEQF

v_gene: TRBV9
CDR3aa: ASSVDLVGPQY

v_gene: TRBV6-5
CDR3aa: ASSHDRQNSPLH

v_gene: TRBV7-8
CDR3aa: ASSLDLPRAKNIQY

v_gene: TRBV29-1
CDR3aa: SVDTGAETQY

v_gene: TRBV4-1
CDR3aa: ASSHVLGPYEQY

v_gene: TRBV5-1
CDR3aa: ASTQTAGGKNIQY

v_gene: TRBV5-5
CDR3aa: ASSSITGVATEAF

v_gene: TRBV5-1
CDR3aa: ASSSSGAPAEQY

v_gene: TRBV30
CDR3aa: AWSAGYTEAF

v_gene: TRBV18
CDR3aa: ASSPLGLAGVGQETQY

v_gene: TRBV7-6
CDR3aa: ASSRGRQETQY

v_gene: TRBV5-1
CDR3aa: ASSLRTGQETQY

v_gene: TRBV27
CDR3aa: ASSLDPRVSQY

v_gene: TRBV6-1
CDR3aa: ASRRGLTEAF

v_gene: TRBV7-6
CDR3aa: ASSPRRGHEQY

v_gene: TRBV29-1
CDR3aa: SVALTGNTEAF

v_gene: TRBV19
CDR3aa: ASRPGQGRINYGYT

v_gene: TRBV5-1
CDR3aa: ASSTGTAKNIQY

v_gene: TRBV7-2
CDR3aa: ASSLVAAGEQF

v_gene: TRBV6-1
CDR3aa: ASRPGRGEKLF

v_gene: TRBV7-2
CDR3aa: ASSTYSGANTGELF

v_gene: TRBV14
CDR3aa: ASSHVSTTEAF

v_gene: TRBV27
CDR3aa: ASIKGHNYGYT

v_gene: TRBV5-6
CDR3aa: ASSPRQNGGYT

v_gene: TRBV4-1
CDR3aa: ASSQARRTDTQY